Below, 32 T cell receptor beta chains from the same sample are listed, as sequenced in a study of T cell repertoires in ileal Crohn's disease. This table comes from immunoSEQ multiplex PCR, and its TCRdb copy is limited to in-frame clones, with some not included. The sample holds 6,000 to 7,500 clones, 81% seen once. Source material: ileal tissue. Receptors were obtained from an adult with Crohn's disease.

The gene calls are TRBV6-1 and TRBJ1-6, with D tentatively TRBD1 (6 bases). The CDR3 is made up of 16 amino acids. The germline V gene encodes CDR1 MNHNS and CDR2 SASEGT. V shed 2 bases and J shed 7 bases, with 15 bases lying between them. The CDR3 nucleotides read TGTGCCAGCAGTGAACATCAGATCCAGGGGAATTCACCCCTCCACTTT. As protein: CASSEHQIQGNSPLHF.

The chain combines TRBV10-3 with TRBJ2-2; 8 nucleotides match TRBD1. This CDR3 is 14 amino acids long. CDR1 is ENHRY, CDR2 SYGVKD, per germline. Unmatched junction bases numbered 5, after V lost 6 bases and J lost 5 bases. This chain's CDR3 is CAISPGQGTGELFF. For the CDR3, the DNA is TGTGCCATCAGCCCCGGACAGGGAACCGGGGAGCTGTTTTTT.

This chain connects TRBV27 to TRBJ1-1, with TRBD1 matching over 9 bases. Germline V gene data show CDR1 as MNHEY and CDR2 as SMNVEV (reference sequence). After removal of 5 bases from V and 1 base from J, the junction contained 2 bases not matched to a gene. This CDR3 region has 14 residues. CDR3 residues: CASSVQGANTEAFF. The CDR3 bases are TGTGCCAGCAGTGTACAGGGGGCGAACACTGAAGCTTTCTTT.

This chain joins TRBV7-9 and TRBJ2-3; D is possibly TRBD2 (6 bases). V gave up 5 bases and J gave up 4 bases, with 16 bases separating them. Looked up from germline, CDR1 is SEHNR and CDR2 is FQNEAQ (reference sequence). The CDR3 spans 15 residues. The CDR3 here is CASSGTFGSADTQYF. CDR3 bases: TGTGCCAGCAGCGGTACTTTCGGGAGCGCAGATACGCAGTATTTT.

This clone was seen only a few times. The genes are TRBV6-4 and TRBJ2-3; 10 nucleotides match TRBD2. CDR1 MRHNA and CDR2 SNTAGT come from the germline V gene. This CDR3 comprises 14 residues. Trimming cost V 2 bases and J 5 bases; bases outside gene matches: 1. The CDR3 region has the DNA TGTGCCAGCAGTGACGCTAGCGGGAGAGATACGCAGTATTTT. This sequence encodes CASSDASGRDTQYF.

The chain uses TRBV5-1 and TRBJ2-3; 7 bases agree with TRBD2. Germline V gene sequence: CDR1 SGHRS, CDR2 YFSETQ. The junction had 7 bases not matched to a gene; V was cut back by 7 bases and J by 5 bases. There are 13 residues in the CDR3. The CDR3 region is CASFEAGIDTQYF. The CDR3 DNA is TGCGCCAGCTTCGAAGCGGGAATAGATACGCAGTATTTT.

Only one count was recorded for this clone. CDR3 in amino acids: CARSLEGGEQYF. The CDR3 nucleotides are TGTGCCAGAAGCTTGGAAGGGGGCGAGCAGTACTTC. V gene TRBV5-3 combines with J gene TRBJ2-7, with a tentative D call TRBD1 (6 bases). TRBV5-3 counts as an open reading frame of uncertain function. The CDR3 spans 12 residues. V lost 0 bases and J 6 bases, leaving 7 bases between the germline ends.

J is TRBJ2-3 and V is TRBV7-9; 7 bases align to TRBD1. V dropped 5 bases and J dropped 6; count of bases not matched to a gene: 8. CDR3 length: 14 amino acids. Germline V gives CDR1 SEHNR, CDR2 FQNEAQ (reference sequence). CDR3 loop: CASSPGGRDDTQYF. CDR3 nucleotide sequence: TGTGCCAGCAGCCCAGGGGGACGCGACGATACGCAGTATTTT.

The rearrangement uses TRBV2 and TRBJ1-5; TRBD1 agrees at 9 bases. CDR3 length: 14 amino acids. CDR1 is SNHLY and CDR2 is FYNNEI in the germline V gene. The V and J ends lost 4 bases and 2 bases, in that order; junction bases with no gene match: 0. CDR3 residues: CASSGTGGNQPQHF. CDR3 DNA: TGTGCCAGCAGTGGGACAGGGGGCAATCAGCCCCAGCATTTT.

The chain is built from TRBV6-5 and TRBJ1-1; TRBD1 might be the D (6 bases). V gave up 4 bases and J gave up 1 base, with 16 bases separating them. CDR1 is MNHEY and CDR2 is SVGAGI in the germline V gene. This CDR3 comprises 16 residues. The CDR3 region is CASSSAGTHKNTEAFF. The CDR3 nucleotides read TGTGCCAGCAGTTCTGCCGGGACACACAAGAACACTGAAGCTTTCTTT.

In this sample, this clone turned up once. This chain links TRBV6-1 with TRBJ1-5; a weak D match, TRBD1 (6 bases). This CDR3 has 15 residues. The V end was cut by 4 bases, the J end by 3 bases, with 13 bases between. CDR1 is MNHNS, CDR2 SASEGT, per germline. CDR3 in amino acids: CASSGGHRANQPQHF. The CDR3 DNA follows: TGTGCCAGCAGTGGGGGGCATAGGGCCAATCAGCCCCAGCATTTT.

The chain is built from TRBV11-2 and TRBJ2-5, with TRBD2 identical over 13 bases. Unmatched junction bases numbered 7, after V lost 4 bases and J lost 5 bases. This CDR3 contains 16 residues. Germline CDR1 SGHAT, CDR2 FQNNGV. This CDR3 is CASSSGLAGALETQYF. As DNA, the CDR3 is TGTGCCAGCAGCTCCGGACTAGCGGGAGCTCTGGAGACCCAGTACTTC.

This clone appeared a few times. The V gene is TRBV13, the J gene TRBJ2-3; 7 nucleotides line up with TRBD2. Germline CDR1 is PRHDT and CDR2 is FYEKMQ (reference sequence). V lost 2 bases to trimming and J lost 4 bases; unmatched junction nucleotides: 18. This CDR3 contains 19 residues. The CDR3 is CASSLRTQRTRTFADTQYF. The CDR3, as DNA: TGTGCCAGCAGCTTAAGGACGCAAAGGACTAGGACGTTTGCAGATACGCAGTATTTT.

This clone appeared once. The chain couples TRBV7-3 to TRBJ1-5; TRBD1 aligns across 9 bases. The V segment lost 4 bases and the J segment 7 bases; nucleotides outside the gene matches: 2. CDR1 and CDR2 (germline): SGHTA, FQGTGA. This CDR3 is 13 amino acids long. Here the CDR3 DNA reads TGTGCCAGCAGCTCCGGACAGGGGCAGCCCCAGCATTTT. It codes for CASSSGQGQPQHF.

The rearrangement links TRBV25-1 to TRBJ1-4; D is unresolved. Between the trimmed V and J ends, which lost 4 bases and 4 bases, there was a span of 10 bases. Germline CDR1 is MGHDK and CDR2 is SYGVNS. CDR3 size: 14 residues. In nucleotides, the CDR3 is TGTGCCAGCAGTGTCCGGGATAATAATGAAAAACTGTTTTTT. It codes for CASSVRDNNEKLFF.

The V gene is TRBV4-1, the J gene TRBJ2-4; perhaps TRBD2 as D (6 bases). The germline V gene has CDR1 MGHRA and CDR2 YSYEKL. V lost 0 bases, J lost 3 bases, and 9 bases lay in between. The length of the CDR3 is 15 residues. CDR3 in amino acids: CASSQDRTIKNIQYF. In DNA, the CDR3 is TGCGCCAGCAGCCAAGATAGGACTATCAAAAACATTCAGTACTTC.

The rearrangement links TRBV20-1 to TRBJ2-1; D gene ambiguous. The germline V gene encodes CDR1 DFQATT and CDR2 SNEGSKA (reference sequence). The CDR3 covers 11 residues. Between the trimmed V and J ends, which lost 5 bases and 10 bases, there was a span of 12 bases. The CDR3: CSASGQTEQFF. CDR3 bases: TGCAGTGCTTCTGGGCAAACGGAGCAGTTCTTC.

CDR3 DNA sequence: TGTGCCAGCAGCTTAGAAGCGTACCCGAACACCGGGGAGCTGTTTTTT. Translating it yields CASSLEAYPNTGELFF. The chain employs TRBV7-2 and TRBJ2-2; no definite D call. Germline CDR1 is SGHTA and CDR2 is FQGNSA. V lost 1 base and J 0 bases, leaving 9 bases between the germline ends. The CDR3 has 16 amino acids.

This clone was seen a handful of times. The rearrangement uses TRBV4-2 and TRBJ1-5, with 12 bases matching TRBD1. The CDR3 runs to 16 residues. V shed 0 bases, J shed 7 bases, and the junction held 4 bases outside the gene matches. Looked up from germline, CDR1 is LGHNA and CDR2 is YNFKEQ. In nucleotides, the CDR3 is TGTGCCAGCAGCCAAGAGGAAGGGACAGGGGGCCAGCCCCAGCATTTT. Translating gives CASSQEEGTGGQPQHF.

V usage is TRBV25-1 and J usage is TRBJ1-5; 10 bases are a match to TRBD1. Germline CDR1 reads MGHDK; CDR2 reads SYGVNS. V lost 4 bases, J lost 5 bases, and 2 bases stayed unmatched. CDR3 length equals 14 residues. CDR3 loop: CASSAGQGDQPQHF. Here the CDR3 DNA reads TGTGCCAGCAGTGCAGGACAGGGGGATCAGCCCCAGCATTTT. Supplemented by reference TRBV25-1 and TRBJ1-5, the full variable domain reads EADIYQTPRYLVIGTGKKITLECSQTMGHDKMYWYQQDPGMELHLIHYSYGVNSTEKGDLSSESTVSRIRTEHFPLTLESARPSHTSQYLCASSAGQGDQPQHFGDGTRLSIL.

The chain's CDR3 is CASTGTGVGTDTQYF. CDR3 DNA: TGTGCCAGTACGGGGACAGGGGTCGGCACAGATACGCAGTATTTT. The chain couples TRBV19 to TRBJ2-3, with 10 bases fitting TRBD1. CDR1 LNHDA and CDR2 SQIVND come from the germline V gene (reference sequence). The CDR3 runs to 15 residues. Trimming took 7 bases from V and 1 from J; bases not matched to a gene: 5.

The chain couples TRBV10-1 to TRBJ2-3; the match to TRBD2 covers 11 bases. V lost 6 bases and J lost 4; bases outside the gene matches: 6. The CDR3 is made up of 15 amino acids. Per the germline V gene, CDR1 is WNHNN and CDR2 is SYGVQD (reference sequence). The CDR3 region is CASSPGTSGADTQYF. DNA for the CDR3: TGCGCCAGCAGCCCCGGGACTAGCGGCGCAGATACGCAGTATTTT.

This clone was counted a few times. The chain recombines TRBV19 with TRBJ2-1, with TRBD2 as a possible D gene (7 bases). Looked up from germline, CDR1 is LNHDA and CDR2 is SQIVND (reference sequence). The CDR3 consists of 16 residues. Trimming left V 5 bases short and J 5 bases short, with 19 bases between. The CDR3 loop reads CASSDPYGGGHNEQFF. The CDR3 coding sequence is TGTGCCAGTAGTGACCCCTACGGCGGGGGCCACAATGAGCAGTTCTTC.

Here the CDR3 DNA reads TGCGCCAGCAGCTTGGGCGGAGCTAGCACAGATACGCAGTATTTT. Amino acids: CASSLGGASTDTQYF. The rearrangement links TRBV5-1 to TRBJ2-3; D is ambiguous. The V gene's germline CDR1 is SGHRS and CDR2 YFSETQ. CDR3 length: 15 amino acids. V gave up 0 bases and J gave up 0 bases, with 8 bases separating them.

The chain employs TRBV19 and TRBJ2-3, with 10 bases aligning to TRBD2. Germline CDR1 is LNHDA and CDR2 is SQIVND (reference sequence). CDR3 length: 15 amino acids. Trimming removed 3 bases from V and 9 bases from J; junction bases left unmatched: 9. CDR3 protein: CASSIPSGRAQTQYF. In DNA form, the CDR3 reads TGTGCCAGTAGTATCCCGAGCGGGAGGGCCCAGACGCAGTATTTT.

The chain joins TRBV5-1 to TRBJ2-1, with 10 bases identical to TRBD2. Germline-derived CDR1 and CDR2 are SGHRS and YFSETQ. J lost 0 bases, V lost 4 bases, and 16 bases had no gene match. The CDR3 extends over 20 amino acids. This chain's CDR3 is CASSAWTSGMYRSSYNEQFF. CDR3 coding DNA: TGCGCCAGCAGCGCCTGGACTAGCGGCATGTACCGGAGCTCCTACAATGAGCAGTTCTTC. Drawing the rest from reference TRBV5-1 and TRBJ2-1, the complete variable domain is KAGVTQTPRYLIKTRGQQVTLSCSPISGHRSVSWYQQTPGQGLQFLFEYFSETQRNKGNFPGRFSGRQFSNSRSEMNVSTLELGDSALYLCASSAWTSGMYRSSYNEQFFGPGTRLTVL.

V usage is TRBV6-1 and J usage is TRBJ1-6; 7 bases map to TRBD1. Germline CDR1 and CDR2: MNHNS and SASEGT. The V gene end was trimmed by 7 bases and the J gene end by 8 bases; junction bases not matched to a gene: 11. The CDR3 spans 15 residues. The CDR3 loop is CASKLQGYPDSPLHF. The CDR3 region has the DNA TGTGCCAGCAAACTACAGGGGTATCCTGATTCACCCCTCCACTTT.

The chain joins TRBV18 to TRBJ2-6; 8 nucleotides agree with TRBD2. Per germline, CDR1 KGHSH and CDR2 LQKENI. The CDR3 consists of 19 residues. V was clipped by 5 bases and J by 3 bases; unmatched bases: 15. The CDR3 coding sequence is TGTGCCAGCTCAAGAGCCGGGACTAGTAGGTCGTATGGGGCCAACGTCCTGACTTTC. Translated: CASSRAGTSRSYGANVLTF. The full variable domain, with the rest looked up from reference TRBV18 and TRBJ2-6, is NAGVMQNPRHLVRRRGQEARLRCSPMKGHSHVYWYRQLPEEGLKFMVYLQKENIIDESGMPKERFSAEFPKEGPSILRIQQVVRGDSAAYFCASSRAGTSRSYGANVLTFGAGSRLTVL.

The rearrangement joins TRBV7-9 to TRBJ1-1, with D perhaps TRBD1 (6 bases). This CDR3 is 13 amino acids long. The V gene's germline CDR1 is SEHNR and CDR2 FQNEAQ (reference sequence). Between the trimmed V and J ends, which lost 5 bases and 6 bases, there was a span of 13 bases. DNA for the CDR3: TGTGCCAGCAGCCTTTACAGGGTCGCTGAAGCTTTCTTT. It specifies CASSLYRVAEAFF.

The V gene is TRBV30, the J gene TRBJ1-4; possibly TRBD1 for D (6 bases). V was clipped by 0 bases and J by 11 bases, with 16 bases between them. Germline loops: CDR1 GTSNPN, CDR2 SVGIG (reference sequence). The CDR3 is 14 amino acids. The CDR3 DNA follows: TGTGCCTGGAGTGTCCGGACAGTAAAAGGGAAACTGTTTTTT. The encoded protein is CAWSVRTVKGKLFF.

The chain has TRBV10-1 and TRBJ2-1; TRBD1 might be the D (6 bases). This CDR3 comprises 15 residues. V lost 0 bases, J lost 2 bases, and 8 bases lay in between. Germline V CDR1 and CDR2: WNHNN, SYGVQD (reference sequence). The CDR3, as DNA: TGCGCCAGCAGTGAGTCGGGACATACCTACAATGAGCAGTTCTTC. Translation gives CASSESGHTYNEQFF.

The chain recombines TRBV5-1 with TRBJ2-3; perhaps TRBD1 as D (5 bases). The CDR3 consists of 15 residues. V lost 1 base and J lost 1, with 10 bases in between. The germline gives CDR1 SGHRS, CDR2 YFSETQ. The CDR3 reads CASSLMDKRTDTQYF. Here the CDR3 DNA reads TGCGCCAGCAGCTTGATGGACAAACGCACAGATACGCAGTATTTT.